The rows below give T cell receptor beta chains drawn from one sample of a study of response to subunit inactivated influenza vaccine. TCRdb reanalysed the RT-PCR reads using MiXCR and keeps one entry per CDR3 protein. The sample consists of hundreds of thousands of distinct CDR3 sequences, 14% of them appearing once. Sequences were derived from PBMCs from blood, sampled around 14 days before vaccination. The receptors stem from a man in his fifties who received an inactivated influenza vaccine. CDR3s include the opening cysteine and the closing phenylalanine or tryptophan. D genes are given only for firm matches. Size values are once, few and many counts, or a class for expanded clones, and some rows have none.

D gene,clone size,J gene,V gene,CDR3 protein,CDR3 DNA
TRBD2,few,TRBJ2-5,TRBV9,CASSVSGGKKETQYF,TGTGCCAGCAGCGTTAGCGGGGGCAAGAAAGAGACCCAGTACTTC
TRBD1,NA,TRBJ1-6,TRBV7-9,CASSLGGTGAGSPLHF,TGTGCCAGCAGCTTAGGCGGGACAGGGGCGGGTTCACCCCTCCACTTT
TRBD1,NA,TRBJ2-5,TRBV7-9,CASSPDRAGETQYF,TGTGCCAGCAGCCCAGACAGGGCGGGAGAGACCCAGTACTTC
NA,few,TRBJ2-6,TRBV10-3,CAIMSRGASGANVLTF,TGTGCCATCATGAGCAGGGGTGCCTCTGGGGCCAACGTCCTGACTTTC
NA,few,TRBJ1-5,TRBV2,CASTLGGLGNQPQHF,TGTGCCAGCACCCTCGGGGGGCTGGGCAATCAGCCCCAGCATTTT
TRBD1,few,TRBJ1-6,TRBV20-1,CSTGTATSPLHF,TGCAGTACCGGGACAGCCACTTCACCCCTCCACTTT
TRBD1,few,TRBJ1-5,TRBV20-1,CSARGERTGGNQPQHF,TGCAGTGCTAGAGGGGAAAGGACAGGGGGCAATCAGCCCCAGCATTTT
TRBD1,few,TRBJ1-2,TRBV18,CASSTGQEYGYTF,TGTGCCAGCTCAACAGGACAGGAGTATGGCTACACCTTC
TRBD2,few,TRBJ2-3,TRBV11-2,CASSFSGGRTDTQYF,TGTGCCAGCAGCTTCAGCGGGGGGAGAACAGATACGCAGTATTTT
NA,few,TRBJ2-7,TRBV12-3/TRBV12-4,CASSLLQGSYEQYF,TGTGCCAGCAGTTTGTTGCAGGGGTCATACGAGCAGTACTTC
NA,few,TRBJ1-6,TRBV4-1,CASSQDLSSTAGNSPLHF,TGCGCCAGCAGCCAAGATCTTTCTTCAACCGCAGGGAATTCACCCCTCCACTTT
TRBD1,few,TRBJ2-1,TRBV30,CAWSVRTGIYNEQFF,TGTGCCTGGAGTGTAAGGACAGGGATCTACAATGAGCAGTTCTTC
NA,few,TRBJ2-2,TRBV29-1,CSVLGTGAVGELFF,TGCAGCGTGCTAGGAACCGGAGCTGTAGGGGAGCTGTTTTTT
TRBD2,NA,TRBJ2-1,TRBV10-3,CAISPGVAGDNEQFF,TGTGCCATCAGTCCCGGGGTAGCGGGGGACAATGAGCAGTTCTTC
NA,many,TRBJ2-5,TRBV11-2,CASSLALTETQYF,TGTGCCAGCAGCTTGGCCTTAACGGAGACCCAGTACTTC
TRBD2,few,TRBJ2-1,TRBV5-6,CASSFGGPLAGVYEQFF,TGTGCCAGCAGCTTTGGAGGCCCACTAGCGGGAGTCTATGAGCAGTTCTTC
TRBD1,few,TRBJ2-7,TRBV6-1,CASRLDRASYEQYF,TGTGCCAGCAGACTGGACAGGGCCTCCTACGAGCAGTACTTC
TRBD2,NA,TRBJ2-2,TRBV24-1,CATSDGRLAARRTGELFF,TGTGCCACCAGTGATGGGAGGCTAGCGGCACGGCGGACCGGGGAGCTGTTTTTT
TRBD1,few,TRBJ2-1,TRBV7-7,CASSKDRGNEQFF,TGTGCTAGCAGCAAAGACAGGGGGAATGAGCAGTTCTTC
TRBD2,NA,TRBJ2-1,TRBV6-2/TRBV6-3,CASSPPGLGFNEQFF,TGTGCCAGCAGTCCACCGGGACTAGGATTCAATGAGCAGTTCTTC
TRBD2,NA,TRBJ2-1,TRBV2,CASSGLAWQFF,TGTGCCAGCAGTGGACTAGCCTGGCAGTTCTTC
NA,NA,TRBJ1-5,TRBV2,CASGPPFLENQPQHF,TGTGCCAGTGGCCCCCCCTTCCTGGAGAATCAGCCCCAGCATTTT
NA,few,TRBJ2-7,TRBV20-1,CSVTGNQYEQYF,TGCAGTGTTACAGGGAACCAATACGAGCAGTACTTC
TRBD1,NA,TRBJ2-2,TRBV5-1,CASNPGGASTGELFF,TGCGCCAGCAACCCAGGGGGCGCGAGCACCGGGGAGCTGTTTTTT
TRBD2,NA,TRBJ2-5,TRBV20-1,CSASTSGSQYF,TGCAGTGCTAGCACTAGCGGGAGTCAGTACTTC
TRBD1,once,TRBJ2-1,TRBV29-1,CRVEDPFDRGSGEQFF,TGCCGCGTTGAAGATCCCTTCGACAGGGGGTCGGGTGAGCAGTTCTTC